This TCR beta chain was identified during a study of cytomegalovirus exposure and HLA in healthy donors. Study-level findings and limits: Among TCR beta chains, those listed as cytomegalovirus-associated numbered roughly 150. Specific recognition of CMV antigens was confirmed in vitro for a few chains (all CMV-associated).

About this clone itself: The antigen remains unidentified.

The assay was immunoSEQ multiplex PCR, and TCRdb's table has in-frame clones only and misses some. The sample includes 55,000 to 70,000 clones, about 93% of them seen just once. The donors were members of the validation cohort comprising over a hundred subjects, separate from the approximately 670-subject first cohort. The source material was PBMCs. The source is a man younger than 35 in good health and CMV-seronegative.

DNA for the CDR3: TGTGCCAGCAGCTTGTCCGGGAGGACAGATACGCAGTATTTT. It translates to CASSLSGRTDTQYF. The V call is TRBV5-5, the J call TRBJ2-3; TRBD2 matches 7 bases. The CDR3 spans 14 residues. Germline-derived CDR1 and CDR2 are SGHKS and YYEKEE (reference sequence). V was pared by 1 base and J by 3 bases, with 2 bases of the junction left unmatched. Drawing the rest from reference TRBV5-5 and TRBJ2-3, the complete variable domain is DAGVTQSPTHLIKTRGQQVTLRCSPISGHKSVSWYQQVLGQGPQFIFQYYEKEERGRGNFPDRFSARQFPNYSSELNVNALLLGDSALYLCASSLSGRTDTQYFGPGTRLTVL.